This T cell receptor (beta chain) originates from a study of control samples from healthy donors and cancer patients. Only in-frame clones appear in the TCRdb table, and some are missing; sequencing was by immunoSEQ multiplex PCR. The sample shows some 120,000 clones, around 87% of them seen only once. This clone was detected once. This CDR3 contains 14 residues. V dropped 4 bases and J dropped 1 base, with 7 bases sitting between them. The germline CDR1 and CDR2 sequences are KGHSH and LQKENI. Sequencing used blood. The sequence was collected from a man in his sixties in good health. V usage is TRBV18 and J usage is TRBJ2-2; D might be TRBD1 (5 bases). The CDR3 DNA follows: TGTGCCAGCTCACAAGGGGTGAACACCGGGGAGCTGTTTTTT. Its translation is CASSQGVNTGELFF.